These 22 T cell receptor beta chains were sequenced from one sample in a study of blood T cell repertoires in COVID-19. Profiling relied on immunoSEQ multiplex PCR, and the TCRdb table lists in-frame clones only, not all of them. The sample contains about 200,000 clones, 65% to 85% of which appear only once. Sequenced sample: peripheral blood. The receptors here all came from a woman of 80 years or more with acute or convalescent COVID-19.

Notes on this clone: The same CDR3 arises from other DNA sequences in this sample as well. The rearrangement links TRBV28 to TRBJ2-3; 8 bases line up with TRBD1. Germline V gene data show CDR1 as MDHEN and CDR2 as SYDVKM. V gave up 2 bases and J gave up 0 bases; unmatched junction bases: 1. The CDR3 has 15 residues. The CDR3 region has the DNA TGTGCCAGCAGTTTAGGGACAGGAAGCACAGATACGCAGTATTTT. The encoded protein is CASSLGTGSTDTQYF.

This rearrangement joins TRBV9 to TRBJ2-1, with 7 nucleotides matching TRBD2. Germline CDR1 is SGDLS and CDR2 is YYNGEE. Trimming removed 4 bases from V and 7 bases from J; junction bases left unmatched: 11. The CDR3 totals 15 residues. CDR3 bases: TGTGCCAGCAGCCCGCCCGGACTAGATGGAAATGAGCAGTTCTTC. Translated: CASSPPGLDGNEQFF.

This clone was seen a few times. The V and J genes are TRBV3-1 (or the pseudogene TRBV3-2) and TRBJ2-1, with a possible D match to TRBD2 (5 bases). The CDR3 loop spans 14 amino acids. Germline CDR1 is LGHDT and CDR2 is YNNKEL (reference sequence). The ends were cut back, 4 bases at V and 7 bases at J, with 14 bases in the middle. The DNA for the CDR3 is TGTGCCAGCAGCCCCGGAAGGTGGGAGAATGAGCAGTTCTTC. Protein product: CASSPGRWENEQFF.

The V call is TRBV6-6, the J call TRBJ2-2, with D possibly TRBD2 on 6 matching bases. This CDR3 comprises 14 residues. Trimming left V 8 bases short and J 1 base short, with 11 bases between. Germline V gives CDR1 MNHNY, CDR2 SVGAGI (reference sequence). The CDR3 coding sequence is TGTGCCAGCGGAGTTAGCGGGAACACCGGGGAGCTGTTTTTT. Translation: CASGVSGNTGELFF.

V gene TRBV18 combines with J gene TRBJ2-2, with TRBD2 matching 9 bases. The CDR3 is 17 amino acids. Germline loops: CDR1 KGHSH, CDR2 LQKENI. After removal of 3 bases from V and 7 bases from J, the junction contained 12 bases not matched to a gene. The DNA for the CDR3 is TGTGCCAGCTCACCCCGCGCGGCGGGAGGGCCAGTCGGGGAGCTGTTTTTT. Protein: CASSPRAAGGPVGELFF.

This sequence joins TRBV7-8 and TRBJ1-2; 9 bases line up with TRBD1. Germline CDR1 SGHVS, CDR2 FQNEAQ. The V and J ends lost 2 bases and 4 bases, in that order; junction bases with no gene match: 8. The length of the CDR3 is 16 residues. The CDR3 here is CASSLLGTGTLYGYTF. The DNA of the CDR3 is TGTGCCAGCAGCTTACTCGGGACAGGGACTCTCTATGGCTACACCTTC.

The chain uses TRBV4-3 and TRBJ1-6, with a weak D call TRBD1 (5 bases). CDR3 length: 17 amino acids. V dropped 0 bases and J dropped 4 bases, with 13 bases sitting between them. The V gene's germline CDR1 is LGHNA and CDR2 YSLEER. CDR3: CASSQDLWGGYNSPLHF. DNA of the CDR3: TGCGCCAGCAGCCAAGATCTATGGGGGGGATATAATTCACCCCTCCACTTT.

In DNA form, the CDR3 reads TGTGCCAGCAGCTTGGGGGCAGCGGAGGACACTGAAGCTTTCTTT. Its protein product is CASSLGAAEDTEAFF. This chain links TRBV5-6 with TRBJ1-1; D not certain. The CDR3 covers 15 residues. Germline loops: CDR1 SGHDT, CDR2 YYEEEE. Trimming shortened V by 0 bases and J by 3 bases, and 12 bases separated the two germline ends.

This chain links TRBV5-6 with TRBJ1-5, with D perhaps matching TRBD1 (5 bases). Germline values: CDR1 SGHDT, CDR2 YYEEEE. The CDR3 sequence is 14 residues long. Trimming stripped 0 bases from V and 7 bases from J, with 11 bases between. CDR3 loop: CASSLGQTKQPQHF. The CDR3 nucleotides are TGTGCCAGCAGCTTGGGACAGACAAAGCAGCCCCAGCATTTT.

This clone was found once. CDR3 loop: CASSLDRVAYTF. The CDR3 DNA reads as TGTGCCAGCAGCTTGGACAGGGTAGCCTACACCTTC. The chain uses TRBV5-6 and TRBJ1-2; possible D gene TRBD1, 6 bases. Trimming shortened V by 0 bases and J by 10 bases, and 10 bases separated the two germline ends. The germline V gene has CDR1 SGHDT and CDR2 YYEEEE. CDR3 length equals 12 residues.

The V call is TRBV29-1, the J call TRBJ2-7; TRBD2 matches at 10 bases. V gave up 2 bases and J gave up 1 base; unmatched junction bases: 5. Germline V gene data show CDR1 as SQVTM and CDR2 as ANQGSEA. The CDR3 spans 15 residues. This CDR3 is CSVEHSGRASYEQYF. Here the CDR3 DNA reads TGCAGCGTTGAACACAGCGGGAGGGCTTCCTACGAGCAGTACTTC.

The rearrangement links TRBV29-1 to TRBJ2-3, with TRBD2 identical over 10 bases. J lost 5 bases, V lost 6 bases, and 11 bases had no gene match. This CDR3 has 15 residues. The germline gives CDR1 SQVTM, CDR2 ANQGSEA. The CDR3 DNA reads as TGCAGCGTCGCCAAAGCGGGAGGGGGGGTAGATACGCAGTATTTT. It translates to CSVAKAGGGVDTQYF.

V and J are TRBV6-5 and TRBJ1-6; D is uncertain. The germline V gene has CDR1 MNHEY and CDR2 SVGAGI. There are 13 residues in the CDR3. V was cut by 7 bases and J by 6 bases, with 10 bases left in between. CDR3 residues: CASTETPNSPLHF. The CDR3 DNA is TGTGCCAGCACCGAGACACCTAATTCACCCCTCCACTTT.

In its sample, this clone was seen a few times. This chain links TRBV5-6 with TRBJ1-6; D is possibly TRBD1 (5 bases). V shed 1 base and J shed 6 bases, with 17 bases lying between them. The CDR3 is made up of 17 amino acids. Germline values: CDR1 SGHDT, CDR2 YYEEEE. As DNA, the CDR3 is TGTGCCAGCAGCTTGACGCGGGGCAGCTTGGGTAATTCACCCCTCCACTTT. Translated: CASSLTRGSLGNSPLHF.

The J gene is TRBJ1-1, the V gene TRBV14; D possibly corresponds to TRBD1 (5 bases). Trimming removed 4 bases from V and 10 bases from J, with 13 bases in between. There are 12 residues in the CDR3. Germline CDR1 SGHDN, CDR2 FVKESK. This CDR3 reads CASSLMRGAAFF. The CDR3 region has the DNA TGTGCCAGCAGCCTCATGCGGGGCGCAGCTTTCTTT.

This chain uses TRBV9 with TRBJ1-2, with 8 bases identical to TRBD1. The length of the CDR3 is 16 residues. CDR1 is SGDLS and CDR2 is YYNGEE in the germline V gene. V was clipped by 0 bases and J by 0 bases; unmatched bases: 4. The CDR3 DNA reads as TGTGCCAGCAGCGTAGCTGGACAGGGAGCTAACTATGGCTACACCTTC. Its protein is CASSVAGQGANYGYTF.

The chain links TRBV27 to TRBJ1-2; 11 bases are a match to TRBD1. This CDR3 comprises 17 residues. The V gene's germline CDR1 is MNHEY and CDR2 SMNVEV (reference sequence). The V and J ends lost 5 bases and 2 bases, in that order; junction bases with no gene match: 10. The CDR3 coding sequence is TGTGCCAGCAGTCCGGACAGGGGGCTGTTCCGGAACTATGGCTACACCTTC. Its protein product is CASSPDRGLFRNYGYTF.

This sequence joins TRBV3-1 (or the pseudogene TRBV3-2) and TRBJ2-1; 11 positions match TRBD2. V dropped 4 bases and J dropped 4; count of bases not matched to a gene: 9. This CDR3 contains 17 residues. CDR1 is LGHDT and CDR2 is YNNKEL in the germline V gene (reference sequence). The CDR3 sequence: CASSPGTGLAGYNEQFF. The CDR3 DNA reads TGTGCCAGCAGCCCCGGCACCGGACTAGCGGGTTACAATGAGCAGTTCTTC.

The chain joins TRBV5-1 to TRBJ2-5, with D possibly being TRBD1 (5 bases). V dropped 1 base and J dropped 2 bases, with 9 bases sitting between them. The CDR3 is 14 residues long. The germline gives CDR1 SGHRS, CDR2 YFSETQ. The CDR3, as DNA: TGCGCCAGCAGCTTGAGGGCAGGGCAAGAGACCCAGTACTTC. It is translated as CASSLRAGQETQYF.

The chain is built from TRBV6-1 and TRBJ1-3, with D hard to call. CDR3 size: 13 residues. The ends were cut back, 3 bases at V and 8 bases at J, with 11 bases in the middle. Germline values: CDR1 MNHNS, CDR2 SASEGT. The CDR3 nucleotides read TGTGCCAGCAGTGACCTAAGTTTACACACCATATATTTT. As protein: CASSDLSLHTIYF.

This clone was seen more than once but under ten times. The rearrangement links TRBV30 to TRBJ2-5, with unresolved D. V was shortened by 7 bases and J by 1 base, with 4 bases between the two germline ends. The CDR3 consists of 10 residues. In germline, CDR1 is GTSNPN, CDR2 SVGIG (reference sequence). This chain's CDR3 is CAFSQETQYF. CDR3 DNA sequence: TGTGCCTTCTCCCAAGAGACCCAGTACTTC.

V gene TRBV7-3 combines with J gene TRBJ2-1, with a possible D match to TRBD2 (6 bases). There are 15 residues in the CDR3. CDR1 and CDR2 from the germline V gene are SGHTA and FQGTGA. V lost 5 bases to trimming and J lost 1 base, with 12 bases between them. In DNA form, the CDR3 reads TGTGCCAGCAGCCGCGGGGACGGATCCTACAATGAGCAGTTCTTC. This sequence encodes CASSRGDGSYNEQFF.